A single sample gave rise to the 5 T cell receptor beta chains below, sequenced in a study of cytomegalovirus exposure and HLA in healthy donors. Primers included in the PCR were 60 Vbeta and 13 Jbeta primers. Repertoires were generated with immunoSEQ multiplex PCR, while TCRdb's copy carries only in-frame clones and drops some. The sample holds approximately 130,000 clones; roughly four fifths are singletons and the top ten take approximately 1.8%. The sequenced sample consisted of PBMCs. The receptor source for this set is a man aged 35-49 years in good health and CMV-seronegative.

The chain carries TRBV7-9 and TRBJ1-2, with a possible D match to TRBD1 (6 bases). Germline V CDR1 and CDR2: SEHNR, FQNEAQ (reference sequence). V lost 2 bases and J lost 2, with 9 bases in between. CDR3 length: 14 residues. CDR3 region: CASSLTGSNYGYTF. The CDR3 DNA reads TGTGCCAGCAGCTTAACAGGGAGCAACTATGGCTACACCTTC. Filled out from reference TRBV7-9 and TRBJ1-2, the complete variable domain reads DTGVSQNPRHKITKRGQNVTFRCDPISEHNRLYWYRQTLGQGPEFLTYFQNEAQLEKSRLLSDRFSAERPKGSFSTLEIQRTEQGDSAMYLCASSLTGSNYGYTFGSGTRLTVV.

J is TRBJ1-4 and V is TRBV15, with D unresolved. Germline CDR1 is LNHNV and CDR2 is YYDKDF (reference sequence). The germline V and J ends were trimmed by 3 bases and 6 bases, with 5 bases remaining between them. The CDR3 loop spans 12 amino acids. The chain's CDR3 is CATSRTDEKLFF. The DNA for the CDR3 is TGTGCCACCAGCAGGACTGATGAAAAACTGTTTTTT.

This rearrangement joins TRBV19 to TRBJ2-7; a weak D match, TRBD1 (6 bases). Trimming pared 3 bases from V and 4 bases from J, leaving 19 bases between. The germline CDR1 and CDR2 sequences are LNHDA and SQIVND (reference sequence). This CDR3 spans 16 amino acids. The CDR3 reads CASSMVYRDARYEQYF. CDR3 in DNA: TGTGCCAGTAGTATGGTTTACAGGGACGCCCGTTACGAGCAGTACTTC. The complete variable domain, with remaining parts taken from reference TRBV19 and TRBJ2-7, reads DGGITQSPKYLFRKEGQNVTLSCEQNLNHDAMYWYRQDPGQGLRLIYYSQIVNDFQKGDIAEGYSVSREKKESFPLTVTSAQKNPTAFYLCASSMVYRDARYEQYFGPGTRLTVT.

The V and J genes are TRBV28 and TRBJ2-7; 7 nucleotides agree with TRBD1. This CDR3 is 14 amino acids long. V gave up 9 bases and J gave up 4 bases; unmatched junction bases: 12. Germline lookup yields CDR1 MDHEN and CDR2 SYDVKM. CDR3 loop: CARRVVGQFYEQYF. CDR3 in DNA: TGTGCCAGGAGAGTTGTGGGACAGTTTTACGAGCAGTACTTC.

The rearrangement links TRBV19 to TRBJ2-1; 9 nucleotides line up with TRBD1. Looked up from germline, CDR1 is LNHDA and CDR2 is SQIVND (reference sequence). Trimming cost V 5 bases and J 0 bases; bases outside gene matches: 8. The CDR3 runs to 17 residues. DNA of the CDR3: TGTGCCAGTAGTTCTCAAGACAGGGGGAGCTCCTACAATGAGCAGTTCTTC. This codes for CASSSQDRGSSYNEQFF.